These 31 T cell receptor beta chains were all obtained from the same sample, sequenced in a study of T cells in Graves' hyperthyroidism and ophthalmopathy. There were TCR beta CDR3 regions amplified from RNA transcripts. The HTBI primer set drove a first-round RT-PCR of the TCR CDR3. TCRdb reprocessed the multiplex PCR reads via MiXCR and lists one record per CDR3 protein. The table includes 600,000 to 650,000 distinct CDR3 sequences, 15% to 20% detected once. The sequencing input was blood. Receptors originate from a woman between 25 and 40 years old with Graves' hyperthyroidism.

The CDR3 coding sequence is TGTGCCAGTAGTACGGGTGCGGGTTCCAATCAGCCCCAGCATTTT. It encodes CASSTGAGSNQPQHF. The chain combines TRBV19 with TRBJ1-5; no reliable D call. V lost 4 bases, J lost 3 bases, and 13 bases lay in between. This CDR3 spans 15 amino acids. The germline V gene encodes CDR1 LNHDA and CDR2 SQIVND (reference sequence).

This clonotype was seen a handful of times. The rearrangement links TRBV20-1 to TRBJ1-1; D might be TRBD1 (6 bases). From germline, CDR1 is DFQATT and CDR2 SNEGSKA (reference sequence). This CDR3 region has 13 residues. V dropped 6 bases and J dropped 6 bases, with 17 bases sitting between them. CDR3 residues: CSARHLDSPEAFF. CDR3 DNA: TGCAGTGCACGACACTTGGACAGCCCTGAAGCTTTCTTT.

The sample holds a few counts of this clonotype. The rearrangement links TRBV3-1 to TRBJ2-5, with D possibly TRBD2 on 6 matching bases. Germline CDR1 and CDR2: LGHDT and YNNKEL (reference sequence). V lost 0 bases and J 1 base, leaving 21 bases between the germline ends. The CDR3 consists of 19 residues. CDR3 region: CASSQDKGLALAPQETQYF. CDR3 in DNA: TGTGCCAGCAGCCAAGATAAGGGGCTAGCGTTGGCCCCCCAAGAGACCCAGTACTTC.

This clonotype was detected only a few times. The genes are TRBV7-9 and TRBJ1-1; the D gene is possibly TRBD1 (6 bases). The CDR3 spans 15 residues. Germline V gene lookup returns CDR1 SEHNR and CDR2 FQNEAQ (reference sequence). The V gene lost 3 bases and the J gene lost 5 bases, with 16 bases spanning the gap. In nucleotides, the CDR3 is TGTGCCAGCAGCTTTGGGGGGCTCCGGACTACTGAAGCTTTCTTT. Amino acids: CASSFGGLRTTEAFF.

This clonotype came up many times. V and J are TRBV7-9 and TRBJ2-3; a possible D gene is TRBD2 (6 bases). Per germline, CDR1 SEHNR and CDR2 FQNEAQ (reference sequence). The CDR3 is made up of 16 amino acids. V lost 2 bases, J lost 4 bases, and 16 bases lay in between. The DNA for the CDR3 is TGTGCCAGCAGCTTATTAGGACGGGGCGGGGCAGATACGCAGTATTTT. Its protein is CASSLLGRGGADTQYF. The whole variable domain, filled in from reference TRBV7-9 and TRBJ2-3, reads DTGVSQNPRHKITKRGQNVTFRCDPISEHNRLYWYRQTLGQGPEFLTYFQNEAQLEKSRLLSDRFSAERPKGSFSTLEIQRTEQGDSAMYLCASSLLGRGGADTQYFGPGTRLTVL.

This clonotype was seen at least ten times. The chain couples TRBV3-1 to TRBJ1-1, with unresolved D. The V and J ends lost 1 base and 5 bases respectively, with 5 bases between them. Germline loops: CDR1 LGHDT, CDR2 YNNKEL (reference sequence). The CDR3 runs 12 residues. This CDR3 is CASSQVPTEAFF. The CDR3, as DNA: TGTGCCAGCAGCCAAGTACCGACTGAAGCTTTCTTT.

Comment on this clonotype: A much larger clone is a single base away; this may be a read error. V gene TRBV5-8 combines with J gene TRBJ2-3; 16 bases map to TRBD2. This CDR3 has 16 residues. With V trimmed by 4 bases and J by 8 bases, 7 bases remained unmatched. CDR1 is SGHTS and CDR2 is YDEGEE in the germline V gene. The chain's CDR3 is CASSPGTSGRAGTQYF. The CDR3 DNA reads TGTGCCAGCAGCCCCGGGACTAGCGGGAGGGCCGGTACGCAGTATTTT.

This clonotype was counted ten times or more. The rearrangement joins TRBV7-3 to TRBJ2-1, with TRBD1 as a possible D gene (5 bases). This CDR3 is built from 13 residues. The germline gives CDR1 SGHTA, CDR2 FQGTGA. V shed 2 bases and J shed 9 bases, with 11 bases lying between them. CDR3: CASSLQGNSEQFF. Written as DNA, the CDR3 is TGTGCCAGCAGCTTACAGGGTAATAGTGAGCAGTTCTTC.

This clonotype was picked up many times. The rearrangement uses TRBV11-3 and TRBJ2-1, with D perhaps matching TRBD2 (6 bases). Germline CDR1 SGHNT, CDR2 YENEEA. The CDR3 covers 15 residues. The ends were cut back, 4 bases at V and 9 bases at J, with 19 bases in the middle. The CDR3 sequence is CASSSTSNEESEQFF. For the CDR3, the DNA is TGTGCCAGCAGCTCAACTAGCAATGAGGAGAGTGAGCAGTTCTTC.

The V gene is TRBV7-8, the J gene TRBJ2-1; 13 bases agree with TRBD2. The CDR3 is 18 amino acids. Trimming at V came to 1 base and at J to 7 bases, leaving 10 bases not matched to a gene. The germline V gene encodes CDR1 SGHVS and CDR2 FQNEAQ. This CDR3 is CASSLGVVGLAGSNEQFF. The DNA for the CDR3 is TGTGCCAGCAGCTTAGGGGTAGTGGGACTAGCGGGATCGAATGAGCAGTTCTTC.

This chain connects TRBV7-9 to TRBJ2-3; D remains unclear. Per germline, CDR1 SEHNR and CDR2 FQNEAQ (reference sequence). The V gene lost 1 base and the J gene lost 3 bases, with 14 bases spanning the gap. The CDR3 runs to 16 residues. The chain's CDR3 is CASSLVDAISTDTQYF. CDR3 DNA: TGTGCCAGCAGCTTAGTTGACGCTATATCTACAGATACGCAGTATTTT. The whole variable domain, filled in from reference TRBV7-9 and TRBJ2-3, reads DTGVSQNPRHKITKRGQNVTFRCDPISEHNRLYWYRQTLGQGPEFLTYFQNEAQLEKSRLLSDRFSAERPKGSFSTLEIQRTEQGDSAMYLCASSLVDAISTDTQYFGPGTRLTVL.

A remark on this clonotype: Mismatch with germline at one junction end may stem from a read error. J is TRBJ2-3 and V is TRBV20-1; TRBD2 agrees at 11 bases. This CDR3 has 15 residues. The germline V gene has CDR1 DFQATT and CDR2 SNEGSKA (reference sequence). The CDR3 loop reads CSASRLAGYTDMQYF. The CDR3, as DNA: TGCAGTGCTAGCAGACTAGCGGGATATACAGATATGCAGTATTTT.

This chain joins TRBV4-3 and TRBJ2-2; 12 nucleotides agree with TRBD2. V dropped 0 bases and J dropped 1; count of bases not matched to a gene: 6. Germline CDR1 LGHNA, CDR2 YSLEER. This CDR3 has 19 amino acids. CDR3 bases: TGCGCCAGCAGCCAAGATGTCCTAGCGGGAGGGAGGAACACCGGGGAGCTGTTTTTT. Encoded protein: CASSQDVLAGGRNTGELFF.

This clonotype was counted at least ten times. This chain connects TRBV7-9 to TRBJ2-7; no clear D. CDR1 SEHNR and CDR2 FQNEAQ come from the germline V gene (reference sequence). CDR3 length: 13 amino acids. V was clipped by 1 base and J by 2 bases, with 6 bases between them. CDR3 region: CASSLEFPYEQYF. CDR3 sequence (DNA): TGTGCCAGCAGCTTAGAGTTTCCCTACGAGCAGTACTTC. Full variable domain (outside the CDR3, taken from reference TRBV7-9 and TRBJ2-7): DTGVSQNPRHKITKRGQNVTFRCDPISEHNRLYWYRQTLGQGPEFLTYFQNEAQLEKSRLLSDRFSAERPKGSFSTLEIQRTEQGDSAMYLCASSLEFPYEQYFGPGTRLTVT.

The V gene is TRBV19, the J gene TRBJ1-1; D not resolved. This CDR3 spans 16 amino acids. V was cut by 5 bases and J by 4 bases, with 20 bases left in between. Germline-derived CDR1 and CDR2 are LNHDA and SQIVND (reference sequence). The CDR3 is CASSLSPREPGTEAFF. The CDR3 DNA reads as TGTGCCAGTAGTCTCTCCCCCCGCGAGCCGGGCACTGAAGCTTTCTTT.

This chain connects TRBV5-8 to TRBJ1-2; possible D gene TRBD1, 6 bases. With 1 base removed from V and 4 bases from J, the gap between germline ends came to 11 bases. The CDR3 has 14 residues. Germline V gene data show CDR1 as SGHTS and CDR2 as YDEGEE. The CDR3: CASSLYRDTYGYTF. The CDR3 nucleotides are TGTGCCAGCAGCTTGTACCGGGACACCTATGGCTACACCTTC.

The chain employs TRBV20-1 and TRBJ2-1; TRBD2 matches at 11 bases. J was trimmed by 5 bases and V by 6 bases; bases with no gene match: 9. The CDR3 sequence is 15 residues long. CDR1 DFQATT and CDR2 SNEGSKA come from the germline V gene (reference sequence). As DNA, the CDR3 is TGCAGTGCCCCCCTAACTAGCGGGAGCCACAATGAGCAGTTCTTC. Encoded protein: CSAPLTSGSHNEQFF.

This clonotype was detected many times. The J gene is TRBJ2-1, the V gene TRBV2; TRBD2 aligns across 8 bases. Unmatched junction bases numbered 8, after V lost 7 bases and J lost 3 bases. This CDR3 has 15 residues. Per germline, CDR1 SNHLY and CDR2 FYNNEI. The CDR3, as DNA: TGTGCCAGCAACCAGCGGGAGACCTACTACAATGAGCAGTTCTTC. Translated, it gives CASNQRETYYNEQFF. The full variable domain, rest sourced from reference TRBV2 and TRBJ2-1, is EPEVTQTPSHQVTQMGQEVILRCVPISNHLYFYWYRQILGQKVEFLVSFYNNEISEKSEIFDDQFSVERPDGSNFTLKIRSTKLEDSAMYFCASNQRETYYNEQFFGPGTRLTVL.

The chain combines TRBV5-4 with TRBJ1-2, with 7 bases that match TRBD1. The CDR3 runs to 12 residues. Germline values: CDR1 SGHNT, CDR2 YYREEE (reference sequence). The junction had 3 bases not matched to a gene; V was cut back by 5 bases and J by 5 bases. The CDR3 sequence is CASSVQGYGYTF. The CDR3 region has the DNA TGTGCCAGCAGTGTACAGGGGTATGGCTACACCTTC.

The J gene is TRBJ1-2, the V gene TRBV6-2 or TRBV6-3; 9 bases agree with TRBD1. Germline-derived CDR1 and CDR2 are MNHEY and SVGEGT. The CDR3 length is 15 residues. Unmatched junction bases numbered 7, after V lost 4 bases and J lost 4 bases. This CDR3 is CASSLLRGQGYGYTF. As DNA, the CDR3 is TGTGCCAGCAGTTTATTGAGGGGACAGGGCTATGGCTACACCTTC.

The chain uses TRBV6-2 or TRBV6-3 and TRBJ2-7; 7 bases are shared with TRBD1. The trim removed 10 bases at V and 3 bases at J, leaving 12 bases unmatched. Germline V lookup: CDR1 MNHEY, CDR2 SVGEGT. The CDR3 extends over 14 amino acids. This chain's CDR3 is CATQSGTVFYEQYF. Written as DNA, the CDR3 is TGTGCCACCCAATCCGGGACAGTCTTCTACGAGCAGTACTTC.

This clonotype was recorded at least ten times. J is TRBJ2-5 and V is TRBV4-2; the D gene could be TRBD1 or TRBD2 (5 bases each). The CDR3 is made up of 14 amino acids. V gave up 3 bases and J gave up 2 bases, with 10 bases separating them. From germline, CDR1 is LGHNA and CDR2 YNFKEQ. The CDR3 nucleotides read TGTGCCAGCAGCCAGTTGGGGGAGCAAGAGACCCAGTACTTC. Protein product: CASSQLGEQETQYF.

This clonotype was counted at least ten times. The gene calls are TRBV5-1 and TRBJ2-2; D may match TRBD1 or TRBD2 (5 bases each). Germline V gene lookup returns CDR1 SGHRS and CDR2 YFSETQ. The ends were cut back, 4 bases at V and 0 bases at J, with 10 bases in the middle. This CDR3 region has 15 residues. As DNA, the CDR3 is TGCGCCAGCAGCCGGGACCCCGCGAACACCGGGGAGCTGTTTTTT. Its translation: CASSRDPANTGELFF.

This clonotype showed up many times. J is TRBJ2-5 and V is TRBV12-3 or TRBV12-4; TRBD2 agrees at 11 bases. V was pared by 5 bases and J by 2 bases, with 1 base of the junction left unmatched. The CDR3 runs to 14 residues. As DNA, the CDR3 is TGTGCCAGCAGTCGGACTAGCGGGCAAGAGACCCAGTACTTC. Encoded protein: CASSRTSGQETQYF.

This clonotype was recorded many times. CDR3 protein: CASSSLTQLYGYTF. The CDR3 nucleotides read TGTGCCAGCAGCTCGCTTACACAACTCTATGGCTACACCTTC. This chain joins TRBV7-9 and TRBJ1-2; no clear D. The ends were cut back, 4 bases at V and 4 bases at J, with 13 bases in the middle. CDR1 and CDR2 from the germline V gene are SEHNR and FQNEAQ (reference sequence). This CDR3 has 14 residues.

Details on this clonotype: A single base separates this from a much larger clone, so it may be a read error. This chain joins TRBV28 and TRBJ1-2; 8 bases align to TRBD1. Germline CDR1 and CDR2: MDHEN and SYDVKM. This CDR3 is built from 14 residues. CDR3: CARSLRQGYYGYTF. The CDR3 DNA is TGTGCCCGCAGTTTACGACAGGGGTACTATGGCTACACCTTC.

This sequence joins TRBV20-1 and TRBJ1-1; 7 nucleotides line up with TRBD1. Germline CDR1 is DFQATT and CDR2 is SNEGSKA (reference sequence). This CDR3 has 15 amino acids. The junction had 8 bases not matched to a gene; V was cut back by 3 bases and J by 1 base. Here the CDR3 reads CSARGTEIKNTEAFF. CDR3 in DNA: TGCAGTGCTAGGGGGACAGAAATTAAGAACACTGAAGCTTTCTTT.

This clonotype has at least ten counts. The chain links TRBV18 to TRBJ1-5, with no clear D. Germline CDR1 is KGHSH and CDR2 is LQKENI. Trimming cost V 3 bases and J 5 bases, with 8 bases left between them. CDR3 length: 13 amino acids. CDR3 DNA: TGTGCCAGCTCACCCGTAGGAGATCAGCCCCAGCATTTT. Translated, it gives CASSPVGDQPQHF.

The sample holds many counts of this clonotype. The rearrangement links TRBV28 to TRBJ2-1, with D possibly TRBD1 on 6 matching bases. V lost 4 bases, J lost 3 bases, and 13 bases lay in between. CDR3 length: 15 residues. Per germline, CDR1 MDHEN and CDR2 SYDVKM. The CDR3 nucleotides are TGTGCCAGCAGTTGGGACACTCGGAACTACAATGAGCAGTTCTTC. Protein sequence: CASSWDTRNYNEQFF.

There are many counts of this clonotype. The chain has TRBV27 and TRBJ2-1, with 8 nucleotides matching TRBD2. Germline V gene sequence: CDR1 MNHEY, CDR2 SMNVEV (reference sequence). This CDR3 is built from 15 residues. The V segment lost 6 bases and the J segment 8 bases; nucleotides outside the gene matches: 12. CDR3 in DNA: TGTGCCAGCAGCCTTGGCCGGGGGGGCATCGATGAGCAGTTCTTC. Translating it yields CASSLGRGGIDEQFF.

Only a few counts were recorded for this clonotype. The chain combines TRBV2 with TRBJ1-2; the D gene is possibly TRBD1 (5 bases). Deletions cut 3 bases from V and 3 bases from J, with 8 bases between. Germline V gene sequence: CDR1 SNHLY, CDR2 FYNNEI. CDR3 length: 13 amino acids. This CDR3 reads CASSDQGHYGYTF. In nucleotides, the CDR3 is TGTGCCAGCAGTGACCAGGGACACTATGGCTACACCTTC.